The clone carrying this T cell receptor (beta chain) was observed many times. The data are from a study of low-dose radiotherapy and immunotherapy resistance in tumors. Overall study: Members of Cohort 1 were treated with 0.5 Gy per fraction every 2 weeks. The prescribed total PTV dose was 6.5 Gy. The study gave Cohort 2 1 Gy per fraction every two weeks, totaling 13 Gy over 26 weeks. Aspirin was taken orally at 300 mg daily by patients, and this continued for four cycles from cycle 1 day 1.

Specified time point: before trial treatment. In the RACIN dose-escalation trial, donors got nivolumab plus ipilimumab with aspirin, cyclophosphamide and radiotherapy. Both TCRalpha and TCRbeta chains were reverse transcribed with V-gene-specific primers. TCR amplification involved about 21 PCR cycles with a constant-region primer and V-primer adapter. TCRdb re-derived calls from the reads in MiXCR, one entry per CDR3 protein. Among tens of thousands of distinct CDR3 sequences listed, 9% to 9.5% were seen once. The CDR3 extends over 14 amino acids. Trimming took 3 bases from V and 3 from J, leaving 15 bases between them. Looked up from germline, CDR1 is DFQATT and CDR2 is SNEGSKA (reference sequence).

The sequencing used PBMCs, collected before treatment. This chain joins TRBV20-1 and TRBJ2-7; maybe TRBD1 (5 bases). This TCR was sampled from a male donor with prostate cancer. Here the CDR3 reads CSASVGAANYEQYF. For the CDR3, the DNA is TGCAGTGCTAGTGTAGGGGCGGCGAACTACGAGCAGTACTTC.